Following are 20 T cell receptor beta chains from one sample sequenced in a study of blood T cells in healthy people across ages. Together with a sample-barcoded 5' primer, a J-beta primer mix was included in a second PCR lasting about 6 to 11 cycles. TCRdb re-derived calls from the 5' RACE reads in MiXCR, one entry per CDR3 protein. The sample carries about 800,000 distinct CDR3 sequences, roughly 60% recorded once. Sequencing was done on a sample of blood. These receptor sequences come from a man under 40 in good health.

The chain combines TRBV2 with TRBJ1-2; 12 bases match TRBD1. V shed 6 bases, J shed 4 bases, and the junction held 3 bases outside the gene matches. Germline V gene data show CDR1 as SNHLY and CDR2 as FYNNEI. The CDR3 runs to 14 residues. The CDR3 reads CASRGTGGSYGYTF. In DNA form, the CDR3 reads TGTGCCAGCAGAGGGACAGGGGGCAGCTATGGCTACACCTTC.

The chain is built from TRBV5-6 and TRBJ2-2; D remains ambiguous. The CDR3 loop spans 14 amino acids. V lost 7 bases, J lost 1 base, and 11 bases lay in between. CDR1 and CDR2 from the germline V gene are SGHDT and YYEEEE. CDR3 DNA: TGTGCCAGCGGAACCGCCCGGAACACCGGGGAGCTGTTTTTT. Its translation: CASGTARNTGELFF.

This clonotype was detected only a few times. The gene calls are TRBV28 and TRBJ2-7, with D possibly matching TRBD2 (5 bases). CDR3 length equals 14 residues. V lost 5 bases and J 3 bases, leaving 14 bases between the germline ends. From germline, CDR1 is MDHEN and CDR2 SYDVKM. The CDR3: CASSPRTGYYEQYF. Written as DNA, the CDR3 is TGTGCCAGCAGTCCGCGGACTGGCTACTACGAGCAGTACTTC.

V gene TRBV6-2 or TRBV6-3 combines with J gene TRBJ1-6; D is undetermined. V lost 0 bases and J lost 7, with 13 bases in between. The CDR3 extends over 16 amino acids. Germline V gives CDR1 MNHEY, CDR2 SVGEGT. Written as DNA, the CDR3 is TGTGCCAGCAGTTACTCTTCCGATACGGGAAATTCACCCCTCCACTTT. It translates to CASSYSSDTGNSPLHF.

This clonotype was observed a handful of times. The chain combines TRBV20-1 with TRBJ2-1, with TRBD2 as a possible D gene (5 bases). With 2 bases removed from V and 2 bases from J, the gap between germline ends came to 19 bases. CDR3 length: 17 residues. CDR1 is DFQATT and CDR2 is SNEGSKA in the germline V gene (reference sequence). This chain's CDR3 is CSARSPTVGGTYNEQFF. The CDR3 region has the DNA TGCAGTGCTAGATCGCCAACCGTTGGAGGAACCTACAATGAGCAGTTCTTC.

The chain combines TRBV2 with TRBJ2-1, with TRBD2 as a possible D gene (7 bases). V lost 5 bases and J 14 bases, leaving 19 bases between the germline ends. CDR1 is SNHLY and CDR2 is FYNNEI in the germline V gene. The CDR3 runs 13 residues. CDR3 amino acids: CASSPGGLGMEFF. The CDR3 region has the DNA TGTGCCAGCAGTCCCGGGGGGCTAGGAATGGAGTTCTTC.

The chain links TRBV20-1 to TRBJ2-7; D may correspond to TRBD1 or TRBD2 (5 bases each). Germline CDR1 reads DFQATT; CDR2 reads SNEGSKA (reference sequence). Trimming removed 3 bases from V and 4 bases from J, with 7 bases in between. CDR3 length equals 11 residues. CDR3: CSARGTYEQYF. In nucleotides, the CDR3 is TGCAGTGCTAGGGGGACGTACGAGCAGTACTTC.

The gene calls are TRBV3-1 and TRBJ2-7, with D possibly TRBD2 on 6 matching bases. Trimming cost V 1 base and J 1 base, with 11 bases left between them. CDR1 and CDR2 (germline): LGHDT, YNNKEL (reference sequence). The CDR3 has 15 residues. CDR3 coding DNA: TGTGCCAGCAGCCAAGGGAGGGGTGGATCCTACGAGCAGTACTTC. Its translation: CASSQGRGGSYEQYF.

DNA of the CDR3: TGTGCCAGCAGCTTGCTCCTTCTAGGGGGAAGACGGGATACGCAGTATTTT. It specifies CASSLLLLGGRRDTQYF. The rearrangement joins TRBV13 to TRBJ2-3, with a possible D match to TRBD1 (6 bases). The germline gives CDR1 PRHDT, CDR2 FYEKMQ (reference sequence). The CDR3 length is 17 residues. V lost 3 bases and J 6 bases, leaving 22 bases between the germline ends.

The chain couples TRBV7-9 to TRBJ2-7; 12 bases match TRBD2. The V segment lost 5 bases and the J segment 5 bases; nucleotides outside the gene matches: 13. The CDR3 contains 17 residues. Looked up from germline, CDR1 is SEHNR and CDR2 is FQNEAQ (reference sequence). CDR3 residues: CASSGGRGLAGPNEQYF. The CDR3, as DNA: TGTGCCAGCAGCGGGGGCCGCGGACTAGCGGGACCCAACGAGCAGTACTTC.

This clonotype was recorded many times. The chain links TRBV2 to TRBJ2-7; 12 positions match TRBD2. Looked up from germline, CDR1 is SNHLY and CDR2 is FYNNEI. V shed 6 bases, J shed 1 base, and the junction held 7 bases outside the gene matches. CDR3 length equals 16 residues. CDR3 sequence reads: CASRLAGGSPSYEQYF. The CDR3 DNA sequence: TGTGCCAGCAGACTAGCGGGGGGTTCCCCTTCCTACGAGCAGTACTTC.

The rearrangement joins TRBV5-1 to TRBJ2-1; TRBD2 agrees at 11 bases. Germline V CDR1 and CDR2: SGHRS, YFSETQ. Trimming took 2 bases from V and 8 from J; bases not matched to a gene: 9. The CDR3 totals 16 residues. The CDR3 loop reads CASSFITSGGIYEQFF. In DNA form, the CDR3 reads TGCGCCAGCAGCTTTATCACTAGCGGGGGTATCTATGAGCAGTTCTTC.

V gene TRBV2 combines with J gene TRBJ2-5; a possible D gene is TRBD1 (6 bases). With 2 bases removed from V and 4 bases from J, the gap between germline ends came to 11 bases. This CDR3 comprises 14 residues. Germline V gene data show CDR1 as SNHLY and CDR2 as FYNNEI. Written as DNA, the CDR3 is TGTGCCAGCAGTGAATCGGGACATAGAGAGACCCAGTACTTC. Protein product: CASSESGHRETQYF.

The J gene is TRBJ1-2, the V gene TRBV28; D unresolved. Trimming stripped 5 bases from V and 5 bases from J, with 9 bases between. The CDR3 loop spans 12 amino acids. Germline loops: CDR1 MDHEN, CDR2 SYDVKM. CDR3 amino acids: CASSAELYGYTF. CDR3 DNA sequence: TGTGCCAGCAGTGCTGAACTTTATGGCTACACCTTC.

V gene TRBV6-5 combines with J gene TRBJ2-3; the D is unclear. Germline V gives CDR1 MNHEY, CDR2 SVGAGI. The germline V and J ends were trimmed by 0 bases and 2 bases, with 9 bases remaining between them. This CDR3 is built from 15 residues. This chain's CDR3 is CASSYSIEVTDTQYF. CDR3 in DNA: TGTGCCAGCAGTTACTCGATTGAAGTCACAGATACGCAGTATTTT.

The rearrangement uses TRBV5-1 and TRBJ2-2, with no clear D. CDR3 length: 14 residues. CDR1 is SGHRS and CDR2 is YFSETQ in the germline V gene. Trimming removed 5 bases at V and 3 bases at J, with 11 bases between. The CDR3 coding sequence is TGCGCCAGCAGGCCTGCTCCGGACACCGGGGAGCTGTTTTTT. It codes for CASRPAPDTGELFF.

V gene TRBV7-9 combines with J gene TRBJ1-4; TRBD1 aligns across 7 bases. From germline, CDR1 is SEHNR and CDR2 FQNEAQ (reference sequence). Losses at the gene ends were 2 bases for V and 6 bases for J; bases not matched to a gene: 6. This CDR3 has 15 residues. The CDR3 is CASSLIGQGDEKLFF. The CDR3 bases are TGTGCCAGCAGCTTAATCGGGCAGGGGGATGAAAAACTGTTTTTT.

The CDR3 region has the DNA TGCAGTGCCAGCGAACCGACCTCCTACGAGCAGTACTTC. Translated, it gives CSASEPTSYEQYF. The chain employs TRBV20-1 and TRBJ2-7, with D uncertain. The CDR3 length is 13 residues. Germline V CDR1 and CDR2: DFQATT, SNEGSKA (reference sequence). Trimming cost V 6 bases and J 0 bases, with 12 bases left between them.

This clonotype was seen a few times. V usage is TRBV20-1 and J usage is TRBJ1-5; unclear D gene. Germline CDR1 is DFQATT and CDR2 is SNEGSKA (reference sequence). Trimming shortened V by 4 bases and J by 2 bases, and 9 bases separated the two germline ends. The CDR3 has 13 residues. The CDR3 loop is CSAKGIGNQPQHF. CDR3 sequence (DNA): TGCAGTGCTAAGGGTATTGGCAATCAGCCCCAGCATTTT.

Points on this clonotype: One junction end does not reproduce the germline sequence, and a read error may be involved. The V gene is TRBV6-5, the J gene TRBJ2-6; D perhaps matches TRBD2 (6 bases). CDR1 is MNHEY, CDR2 SVGAGI, per germline. This CDR3 has 14 amino acids. In nucleotides, the CDR3 is TGCGCCAGCACCCGGGACTTTGGGGCCAACGTCCTGACTTTC. This codes for CASTRDFGANVLTF.